The sample holds a few counts of the clone carrying this T cell receptor beta chain. Graves' hyperthyroidism was deemed stable given no ophthalmopathy progression within 18 months. V was trimmed by 5 bases and J by 4 bases, leaving 15 bases between them. The CDR3 is 15 amino acids. The V gene's germline CDR1 is MNHNS and CDR2 SASEGT. These data originate in a study of T cells in Graves' hyperthyroidism and ophthalmopathy. Regions amplified from RNA transcripts were the TCR beta CDR3 regions. When the TCR CDR3 underwent first-round RT-PCR, the HTBI primer set was used. TCRdb passed the multiplex PCR reads through MiXCR, listing each CDR3 protein once. In the table there are about 320,000 distinct CDR3 sequences, roughly 15% of which are singletons.

This TCR was sampled from a man aged 25-40 years with Graves' hyperthyroidism. The sample was blood. The rearrangement links TRBV6-1 to TRBJ1-5, with D perhaps matching TRBD1 (5 bases). CDR3 sequence: CASSFGTGGNQPQHF. The CDR3 nucleotides are TGTGCCAGCAGTTTTGGGACCGGGGGGAATCAGCCCCAGCATTTT.